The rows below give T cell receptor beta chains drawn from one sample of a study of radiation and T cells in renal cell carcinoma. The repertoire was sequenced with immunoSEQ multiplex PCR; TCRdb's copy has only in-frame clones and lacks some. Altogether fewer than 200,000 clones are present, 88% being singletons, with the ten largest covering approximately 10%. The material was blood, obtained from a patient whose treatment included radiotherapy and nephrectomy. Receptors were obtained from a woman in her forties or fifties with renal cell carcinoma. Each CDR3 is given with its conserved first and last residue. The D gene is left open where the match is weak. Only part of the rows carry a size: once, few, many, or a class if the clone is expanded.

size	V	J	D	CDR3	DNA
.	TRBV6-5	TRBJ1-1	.	CASIRSRDAEAFF	TGTGCCAGTATCCGGTCCAGGGACGCTGAAGCTTTCTTT
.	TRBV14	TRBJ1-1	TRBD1	CASSQGVNRGRRDTEAFF	TGTGCCAGCAGCCAAGGGGTCAACAGGGGGCGCAGGGACACTGAAGCTTTCTTT
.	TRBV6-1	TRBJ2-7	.	CASSTLFYEQYF	TGTGCCAGCAGTACCCTCTTCTACGAGCAGTACTTC
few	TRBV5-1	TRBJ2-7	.	CASSSTPGGGEGYEQYF	TGCGCCAGCAGCTCCACACCAGGGGGCGGGGAGGGCTACGAGCAGTACTTC
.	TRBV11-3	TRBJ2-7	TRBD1	CASSYGTGSEQYF	TGTGCCAGCAGCTACGGGACAGGGAGCGAGCAGTACTTC
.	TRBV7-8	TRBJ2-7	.	CASSLALQGSYEQYF	TGTGCCAGCAGCTTAGCTTTACAGGGATCCTACGAGCAGTACTTC
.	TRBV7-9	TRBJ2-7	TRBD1	CASSPRGQGAGYEQYF	TGTGCCAGCAGCCCTCGGGGACAGGGGGCAGGTTACGAGCAGTACTTC
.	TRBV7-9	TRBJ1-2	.	CASSFGQGDGYTF	TGTGCCAGCAGCTTCGGTCAGGGAGATGGCTACACCTTC
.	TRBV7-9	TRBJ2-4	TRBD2	CASSTITGGANIQYF	TGTGCCAGCAGCACCATCACGGGGGGTGCCAACATTCAGTACTTC
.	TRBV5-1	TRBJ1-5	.	CASSLAGGYEPQHF	TGCGCCAGCAGCTTGGCCGGGGGCTACGAGCCCCAGCATTTT
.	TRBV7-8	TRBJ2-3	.	CASSLARSKRTDTQYF	TGTGCCAGCAGCTTAGCGAGGTCCAAGCGCACAGATACGCAGTATTTT
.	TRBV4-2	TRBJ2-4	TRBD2	CASSQGGGNQNIQYF	TGTGCCAGCAGCCAAGGCGGGGGGAACCAAAACATTCAGTACTTC
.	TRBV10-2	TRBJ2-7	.	CASRTLTDSEQYF	TGCGCCAGCAGGACTCTCACCGACTCCGAGCAGTACTTC
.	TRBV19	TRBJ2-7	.	CASSLGLFSTAYEQYF	TGTGCCAGTAGTTTGGGACTTTTCTCCACCGCCTACGAGCAGTACTTC
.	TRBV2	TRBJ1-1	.	CASRRTFTYTEAFF	TGTGCCAGCAGACGGACATTCACGTACACTGAAGCTTTCTTT
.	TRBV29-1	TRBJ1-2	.	CSVEFDRIDGYTF	TGCAGCGTTGAATTCGACAGAATAGATGGCTACACCTTC
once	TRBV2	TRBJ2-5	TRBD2	CASKTPRTSGGYQETQYF	TGTGCCAGCAAAACTCCTCGGACTAGCGGGGGCTACCAAGAGACCCAGTACTTC
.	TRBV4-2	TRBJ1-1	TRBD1	CASSQEGGVATEAFF	TGTGCCAGCAGCCAAGAAGGGGGCGTCGCCACTGAAGCTTTCTTT
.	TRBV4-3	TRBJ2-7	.	CASSQEGRAGEQYF	TGCGCCAGCAGCCAAGAGGGTAGGGCGGGCGAGCAGTACTTC
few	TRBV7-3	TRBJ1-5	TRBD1	CASSKVGTGDQPQHF	TGTGCCAGCAGTAAGGTAGGGACAGGGGATCAGCCCCAGCATTTT
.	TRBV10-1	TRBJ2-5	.	CASSEFRGQETQYF	TGCGCCAGCAGTGAGTTCCGGGGCCAAGAGACCCAGTACTTC
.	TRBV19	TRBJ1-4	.	CASSRHSATNEKLFF	TGTGCCAGTAGTAGACACAGCGCAACTAATGAAAAACTGTTTTTT
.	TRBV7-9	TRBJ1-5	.	CASSLDGVQPQHF	TGTGCCAGCAGCTTAGACGGGGTTCAGCCCCAGCATTTT
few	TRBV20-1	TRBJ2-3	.	CSAREADTQYF	TGCAGTGCTAGGGAAGCAGATACGCAGTATTTT
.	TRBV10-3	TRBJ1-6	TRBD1	CAISPGQGVGSLHF	TGTGCCATCAGTCCGGGACAGGGGGTAGGGTCCCTCCACTTT
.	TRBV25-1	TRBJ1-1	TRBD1	CASINTGANTEAFF	TGTGCCAGCATTAATACAGGGGCGAACACTGAAGCTTTCTTT
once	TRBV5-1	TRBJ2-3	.	CASKGNTDTQYF	TGCGCCAGCAAGGGGAACACAGATACGCAGTATTTT
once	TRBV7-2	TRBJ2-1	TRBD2	CASSFGLARNEQFF	TGTGCCAGCAGCTTCGGACTAGCCCGCAATGAGCAGTTCTTC
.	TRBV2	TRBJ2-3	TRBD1	CASSPDRGIVTDTQYF	TGTGCCAGCAGTCCCGACAGGGGGATAGTCACAGATACGCAGTATTTT
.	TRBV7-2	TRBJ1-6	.	CASSWDFNSPLHF	TGTGCCAGCAGCTGGGACTTTAATTCACCCCTCCACTTT
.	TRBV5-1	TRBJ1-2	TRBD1	CASSLVRGNGYTF	TGTGCCAGCAGCTTGGTCAGGGGGAATGGCTACACCTTC
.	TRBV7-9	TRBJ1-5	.	CASSLGDFDAYQPQHF	TGTGCCAGCAGCTTGGGAGACTTCGACGCCTATCAGCCCCAGCATTTT
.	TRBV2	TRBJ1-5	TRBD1	CASSDRQGGNQPQHF	TGTGCCAGCAGTGATCGACAGGGTGGCAATCAGCCCCAGCATTTT
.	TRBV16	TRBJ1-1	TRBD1	CASSQSFGTGNTEAFF	TGTGCCAGCAGCCAATCGTTTGGGACAGGGAACACTGAAGCTTTCTTT
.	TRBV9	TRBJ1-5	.	CASSYGGANQPQHF	TGTGCCAGCAGCTACGGGGGCGCGAATCAGCCCCAGCATTTT
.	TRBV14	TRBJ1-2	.	CASSQARNYGYTF	TGTGCCAGCAGCCAAGCACGTAACTATGGCTACACCTTC
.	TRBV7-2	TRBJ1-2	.	CASSFRDRRYGYTF	TGTGCCAGCAGCTTTCGGGACCGCCGCTATGGCTACACCTTC
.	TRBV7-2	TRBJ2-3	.	CASSLQGSTDTQYF	TGTGCCAGCAGCTTACAGGGGAGCACAGATACGCAGTATTTT
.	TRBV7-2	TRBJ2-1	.	CASSLVSAAIGGEQFF	TGTGCCAGCAGCTTAGTCTCAGCGGCAATAGGGGGGGAGCAGTTCTTC
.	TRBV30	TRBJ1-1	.	CAWSSRGFEAFF	TGTGCCTGGAGTAGCAGGGGCTTTGAAGCTTTCTTT
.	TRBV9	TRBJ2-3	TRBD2	CASSISGGGTDTQYF	TGTGCCAGCAGCATTAGCGGGGGAGGCACAGATACGCAGTATTTT
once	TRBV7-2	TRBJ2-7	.	CASSLSGANTGEQYF	TGTGCCAGCAGCTTATCAGGGGCCAACACGGGGGAGCAGTACTTC
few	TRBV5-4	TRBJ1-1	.	CASSKGQNTEAFF	TGTGCCAGCAGCAAGGGACAGAACACTGAAGCTTTCTTT
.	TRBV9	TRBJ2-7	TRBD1	CASSYRDRGNYEQYF	TGTGCCAGCAGCTACCGGGACAGGGGAAACTACGAGCAGTACTTC
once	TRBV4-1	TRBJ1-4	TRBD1	CASSRTATTGGDEKLFF	TGCGCCAGCAGCCGAACAGCCACGACAGGGGGCGATGAAAAACTGTTTTTT